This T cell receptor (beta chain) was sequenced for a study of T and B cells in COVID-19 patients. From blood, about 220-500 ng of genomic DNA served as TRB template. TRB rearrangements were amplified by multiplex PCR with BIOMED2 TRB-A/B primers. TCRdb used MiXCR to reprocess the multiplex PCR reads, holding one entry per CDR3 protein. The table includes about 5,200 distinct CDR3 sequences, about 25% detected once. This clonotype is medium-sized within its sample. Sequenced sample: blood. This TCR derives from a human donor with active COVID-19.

In nucleotides, the CDR3 is TGTGCCAGCTCACCACGATTAGGAGGGGGGCGTGGAGAGACCCAGTACTTC. It is translated as CASSPRLGGGRGETQYF. The chain uses TRBV18 and TRBJ2-5, with D possibly being TRBD1 or TRBD2 (6 bases each). CDR1 is KGHSH, CDR2 LQKENI, per germline. The V gene lost 1 base and the J gene lost 4 bases, with 19 bases spanning the gap. CDR3 size: 17 residues.